The 30 T cell receptor beta chains given below trace back to one sample, sequenced in a study of T cell responses to AZD1222 COVID-19 vaccine (dated by TCRdb to about 2021). The library came from the immunoSEQ multiplex PCR assay. This immuneACCESS table, as held by TCRdb, lists in-frame sequences with V and J called but not all clones. Of the missing ones, under half trace to an unresolved V gene in checked studies; the others have no known cause. The sample table holds approximately 180,000 clones, of which about 91% were seen once. 7.7% of the sample rests with the top ten. The time point label of this sample denotes: baseline before first vaccination. Sequencing was performed on peripheral blood, taken on day 0 of AZD1222 vaccination. These receptors were collected from an adult in good health.

The chain joins TRBV16 to TRBJ2-2; perhaps TRBD1 as D (6 bases). Germline V lookup: CDR1 KGHSY, CDR2 FQNENV. Trimming pared 4 bases from V and 5 bases from J, leaving 11 bases between. There are 14 residues in the CDR3. CDR3: CASSRTGRTGELFF. In nucleotides, the CDR3 is TGTGCCAGCAGCCGAACAGGGCGAACCGGGGAGCTGTTTTTT. Full variable domain (remainder filled in from reference TRBV16 and TRBJ2-2): GEEVAQTPKHLVRGEGQKAKLYCAPIKGHSYVFWYQQVLKNEFKFLISFQNENVFDETGMPKERFSAKCLPNSPCSLEIQATKLEDSAVYFCASSRTGRTGELFFGEGSRLTVL.

This chain connects TRBV20-1 to TRBJ2-3; D uncertain. The CDR3 is 11 amino acids. Looked up from germline, CDR1 is DFQATT and CDR2 is SNEGSKA (reference sequence). V was shortened by 7 bases and J by 3 bases, with 8 bases between the two germline ends. DNA for the CDR3: TGCAGTGGATCAGGAACAGATACGCAGTATTTT. The encoded protein is CSGSGTDTQYF.

This chain links TRBV11-2 with TRBJ1-1; possibly TRBD1 for D (5 bases). The CDR3 runs 15 residues. Germline V gene data show CDR1 as SGHAT and CDR2 as FQNNGV. Trimming pared 5 bases from V and 4 bases from J, leaving 17 bases between. The CDR3, as DNA: TGTGCCAGCAGCCCCCGACTCACCGGGGGCACTGAAGCTTTCTTT. The encoded protein is CASSPRLTGGTEAFF.

This clone was recorded only once. The genes are TRBV27 and TRBJ1-5; D is uncertain. Deletions cut 5 bases from V and 11 bases from J, with 16 bases between. The CDR3 extends over 13 amino acids. Germline CDR1 is MNHEY and CDR2 is SMNVEV (reference sequence). The CDR3 is CASSPNLAGAQHF. The CDR3, as DNA: TGTGCCAGCAGTCCCAATTTGGCGGGTGCCCAGCATTTT.

The chain joins TRBV15 to TRBJ1-1, with D possibly matching TRBD1 (5 bases). This CDR3 contains 13 residues. CDR1 and CDR2 (germline): LNHNV, YYDKDF (reference sequence). V lost 0 bases and J lost 7, with 9 bases in between. This chain's CDR3 is CATSRDRDSEAFF. CDR3 DNA: TGTGCCACCAGCAGAGATCGAGACAGTGAAGCTTTCTTT.

The rearrangement uses TRBV5-5 and TRBJ2-3; 11 nucleotides line up with TRBD2. Germline lookup yields CDR1 SGHKS and CDR2 YYEKEE (reference sequence). J was trimmed by 2 bases and V by 1 base; bases with no gene match: 6. The CDR3 length is 17 residues. CDR3 region: CASSLQGTSGYTDTQYF. CDR3 bases: TGTGCCAGCAGCTTGCAAGGGACTAGCGGTTACACAGATACGCAGTATTTT.

The chain carries TRBV6-2 or TRBV6-3 and TRBJ2-1, with TRBD2 identical over 12 bases. Per germline, CDR1 MNHEY and CDR2 SVGEGT. The J segment lost 4 bases and the V segment lost 5 bases, leaving 21 bases of the junction unmatched. The CDR3 has 21 amino acids. CDR3 in amino acids: CASSGPVRLAGEIIPYNEQFF. In DNA form, the CDR3 reads TGTGCCAGCAGTGGCCCCGTCCGACTAGCGGGGGAAATTATACCTTACAATGAGCAGTTCTTC.

The chain uses TRBV7-2 and TRBJ2-3; possible D gene TRBD2, 5 bases. The V gene lost 11 bases and the J gene lost 3 bases, with 12 bases spanning the gap. The CDR3 extends over 12 amino acids. Germline V gene data show CDR1 as SGHTA and CDR2 as FQGNSA. The CDR3 DNA is TGTGCCCTGGAAAGAGGGACAGATACGCAGTATTTT. Translated: CALERGTDTQYF.

The genes are TRBV2 and TRBJ1-5, with no clear D. The CDR3 has 13 amino acids. CDR1 and CDR2 (germline): SNHLY, FYNNEI. Trimming cost V 1 base and J 5 bases, with 6 bases left between them. The CDR3 bases are TGTGCCAGCAGTGAAGGGACCGATCAGCCCCAGCATTTT. Its protein product is CASSEGTDQPQHF.

This chain uses TRBV5-6 with TRBJ2-3, with TRBD1 matching 9 bases. V was clipped by 0 bases and J by 3 bases; unmatched bases: 5. Germline values: CDR1 SGHDT, CDR2 YYEEEE. The CDR3 consists of 16 residues. The chain's CDR3 is CASSLEGTGYTDTQYF. CDR3 nucleotides: TGTGCCAGCAGCTTGGAGGGGACAGGGTATACAGATACGCAGTATTTT.

The CDR3 region has the DNA TGCGCCAGCAGCTTGTGGCTAGCGGGAGATACGCAGTATTTT. Its protein product is CASSLWLAGDTQYF. This chain links TRBV5-1 with TRBJ2-3; TRBD2 matches 8 bases. The trim removed 1 base at V and 5 bases at J, leaving 3 bases unmatched. This CDR3 has 14 residues. In germline, CDR1 is SGHRS, CDR2 YFSETQ.

The rearrangement links TRBV19 to TRBJ2-5; 7 nucleotides align to TRBD1. CDR3 size: 17 residues. Germline lookup yields CDR1 LNHDA and CDR2 SQIVND (reference sequence). The V segment lost 4 bases and the J segment 5 bases; nucleotides outside the gene matches: 16. The CDR3 DNA is TGTGCCAGTAGTAAAGGGTCAGGGGGTTGGCGTGGGGAGACCCAGTACTTC. The encoded protein is CASSKGSGGWRGETQYF.

The genes are TRBV11-3 and TRBJ2-1, with no clear D. Per the germline V gene, CDR1 is SGHNT and CDR2 is YENEEA. The germline V and J ends were trimmed by 3 bases and 5 bases, with 8 bases remaining between them. The CDR3 covers 13 residues. This chain's CDR3 is CASSFSQNNEQFF. The CDR3, as DNA: TGTGCCAGCAGCTTTAGCCAAAACAATGAGCAGTTCTTC.

This clone occurred once. The chain recombines TRBV4-1 with TRBJ2-1, with a possible D match to TRBD2 (6 bases). This CDR3 has 17 amino acids. V was clipped by 2 bases and J by 0 bases, with 14 bases between them. CDR1 is MGHRA and CDR2 is YSYEKL in the germline V gene. The CDR3 nucleotides read TGCGCCAGCAGCCAATTGACGGGAGTACTCTCCTACAATGAGCAGTTCTTC. Residues: CASSQLTGVLSYNEQFF.

The chain recombines TRBV3-1 (or the pseudogene TRBV3-2) with TRBJ1-5; D possibly corresponds to TRBD1 (6 bases). Germline V gives CDR1 LGHDT, CDR2 YNNKEL (reference sequence). V was pared by 5 bases and J by 7 bases, with 33 bases between. The CDR3 covers 20 residues. DNA for the CDR3: TGTGCCAGCAGCTCAAGGGCGAGGGGTTCGGTGCCGGCAGGGGTGCAGCCCCAGCATTTT. Protein: CASSSRARGSVPAGVQPQHF.

Of note for this clone: Other DNA sequences in this specimen translate into the identical CDR3. The CDR3 DNA is TGTGCCAGCAGCTTAGTGGTACAGAACACTGAAGCTTTCTTT. Translating gives CASSLVVQNTEAFF. The rearrangement links TRBV7-2 to TRBJ1-1; no clear D gene. Germline lookup yields CDR1 SGHTA and CDR2 FQGNSA. V shed 1 base and J shed 1 base, with 7 bases lying between them. The CDR3 runs to 14 residues.

This clone was detected only once. The CDR3 coding sequence is TGTGCCAGCAGCGGGACAGGGTGGCAAATGAACACTGAAGCTTTCTTT. It codes for CASSGTGWQMNTEAFF. V gene TRBV28 combines with J gene TRBJ1-1; 9 bases align to TRBD1. This CDR3 contains 16 residues. From germline, CDR1 is MDHEN and CDR2 SYDVKM. J was trimmed by 0 bases and V by 6 bases; bases with no gene match: 8.

The rearrangement joins TRBV2 to TRBJ2-5; 13 bases align to TRBD2. The CDR3 spans 15 residues. With 8 bases clipped from V and 5 bases from J, the junction kept 8 bases outside the gene matches. Germline loops: CDR1 SNHLY, CDR2 FYNNEI. The CDR3 DNA reads TGTGCCAGCCTAAGACTAGCGGGGGGCCCGGAGACCCAGTACTTC. It is translated as CASLRLAGGPETQYF.

This rearrangement joins TRBV6-6 to TRBJ2-1; possible D gene TRBD2, 7 bases. The germline V gene encodes CDR1 MNHNY and CDR2 SVGAGI (reference sequence). V dropped 5 bases and J dropped 9 bases, with 23 bases sitting between them. The CDR3 length is 16 residues. The CDR3 protein is CASSLRAGGASSEQFF. In nucleotides, the CDR3 is TGTGCCAGCAGTCTAAGGGCTGGGGGGGCGTCGAGTGAGCAGTTCTTC.

The V and J genes are TRBV10-2 and TRBJ2-2; the D gene is possibly TRBD1 (6 bases). The germline V gene has CDR1 WSHSY and CDR2 SAAADI. The CDR3 loop spans 13 amino acids. The V end lost 9 bases, the J end lost 7 bases, and 15 bases lay between the germline ends. The DNA for the CDR3 is TGCGCCAGTTGTAGGGGGAGCGGCGGGGAGCTGTTTTTT. This gives the protein CASCRGSGGELFF.

V is TRBV5-1 and J is TRBJ1-2; a weak D match, TRBD1 (5 bases). Germline loops: CDR1 SGHRS, CDR2 YFSETQ. Trimming removed 2 bases from V and 4 bases from J, with 12 bases in between. The CDR3 has 14 amino acids. The chain's CDR3 is CASSLGEGSYGYTF. The CDR3 bases are TGCGCCAGCAGCTTAGGGGAGGGCAGCTATGGCTACACCTTC.

The CDR3 nucleotides read TGCGCCAGCAGCCAAGGGCTCCCGGGACAGGGAGTCTCTGGGGCCAACGTCCTGACTTTC. It translates to CASSQGLPGQGVSGANVLTF. The chain links TRBV4-3 to TRBJ2-6; the match to TRBD1 covers 9 bases. The germline CDR1 and CDR2 sequences are LGHNA and YSLEER. The CDR3 covers 20 residues. Germline trimming cut 1 base from V and 0 bases from J; bases unmatched to any gene: 10.

Concerning this clone: The same CDR3 also results from other DNA sequences found in this sample. The V gene is TRBV9, the J gene TRBJ2-1; D gene uncertain. From germline, CDR1 is SGDLS and CDR2 YYNGEE. CDR3 length: 13 amino acids. The V end lost 0 bases, the J end lost 7 bases, and 8 bases lay between the germline ends. For the CDR3, the DNA is TGTGCCAGCAGCGTAGAGGAGTATAATGAGCAGTTCTTC. Protein sequence: CASSVEEYNEQFF.

The chain couples TRBV19 to TRBJ2-2, with D hard to call. The CDR3 has 13 amino acids. V lost 2 bases and J lost 6, with 7 bases in between. The germline CDR1 and CDR2 sequences are LNHDA and SQIVND (reference sequence). The CDR3 nucleotides read TGTGCCAGTAGTATAAAAGGGTCCGGGGAGCTGTTTTTT. Its translation is CASSIKGSGELFF. Supplemented by reference TRBV19 and TRBJ2-2, the full variable domain reads DGGITQSPKYLFRKEGQNVTLSCEQNLNHDAMYWYRQDPGQGLRLIYYSQIVNDFQKGDIAEGYSVSREKKESFPLTVTSAQKNPTAFYLCASSIKGSGELFFGEGSRLTVL.

CDR3 bases: TGTGCCAGCAGCTTGGATTTCAATAGAGACTATGGCTACACCTTC. This codes for CASSLDFNRDYGYTF. This chain joins TRBV5-4 and TRBJ1-2; D gene ambiguous. The CDR3 has 15 residues. V was cut by 0 bases and J by 3 bases, with 12 bases left in between. Germline CDR1 and CDR2: SGHNT and YYREEE (reference sequence).

The gene calls are TRBV19 and TRBJ2-3; 7 bases are shared with TRBD1. Germline CDR1 LNHDA, CDR2 SQIVND (reference sequence). The CDR3 runs 14 residues. Unmatched junction bases numbered 7, after V lost 8 bases and J lost 2 bases. CDR3 sequence reads: CASGDRGYTDTQYF. The CDR3 bases are TGTGCCAGTGGGGACAGAGGATACACAGATACGCAGTATTTT.

The V gene is TRBV21-1, the J gene TRBJ2-5. TRBV21-1 is recorded as a pseudogene. CDR3 length: 14 residues. The CDR3 nucleotides read TGTGCCAGCAAGGGGGACTCAAACCAAGAGACCCAGTACTTC. Translation gives CASKGDSNQETQYF.

The gene calls are TRBV11-2 and TRBJ1-6; 10 nucleotides line up with TRBD1. Trimming removed 5 bases from V and 6 bases from J; junction bases left unmatched: 1. This CDR3 comprises 14 residues. Germline V gives CDR1 SGHAT, CDR2 FQNNGV. In DNA, the CDR3 is TGTGCCAGCAGCCGGACAGGGGGTAATTCACCCCTCCACTTT. It encodes CASSRTGGNSPLHF. Variable domain in full (rest from reference TRBV11-2 and TRBJ1-6): EAGVAQSPRYKIIEKRQSVAFWCNPISGHATLYWYQQILGQGPKLLIQFQNNGVVDDSQLPKDRFSAERLKGVDSTLKIQPAKLEDSAVYLCASSRTGGNSPLHFGNGTRLTVT.

The chain employs TRBV5-7 and TRBJ1-6; 7 bases align to TRBD1. TRBV5-7 is reported as an ORF; its role is uncertain. CDR3 length: 17 amino acids. V shed 3 bases and J 7 bases; nucleotides not matched to a gene: 13. The CDR3 nucleotides are TGTGCCAGCAGCTCTGACAGGGCCCGCCTCCCAAATTCACCCCTCCACTTT. Translation: CASSSDRARLPNSPLHF.

V usage is TRBV23-1 and J usage is TRBJ1-2; D perhaps matches TRBD1 (5 bases). TRBV23-1 is labeled an ORF, and its function is uncertain. This CDR3 comprises 11 residues. The CDR3 coding sequence is TGCGCTATGAAAGGGGAGAGGGGCTACACCTTC. It specifies CAMKGERGYTF.